Below are 14 T cell receptor beta chains sequenced from a single sample in a study of beta chain features in type 1 diabetes. TCRB transcripts that were expressed got sequenced, as all of the isolated RNA had been reverse transcribed. Data came from immunoSEQ multiplex PCR; TCRdb stores just in-frame clones and leaves some out. In the table there are 300,000 to 450,000 clones, around 12% of which are singletons. Sequencing was done on a sample of naive CD4+ T cells from blood. These TCRs come from a man in his late teens or twenties in good health.

This chain connects TRBV5-5 to TRBJ1-2, with D unresolved. This CDR3 has 15 residues. Germline values: CDR1 SGHKS, CDR2 YYEKEE (reference sequence). Deletions cut 4 bases from V and 5 bases from J, with 18 bases between. As DNA, the CDR3 is TGTGCCAGCAGCACCGGCGCGTGGGGAGGATATGGCTACACCTTC. Encoded protein: CASSTGAWGGYGYTF.

This rearrangement joins TRBV6-5 to TRBJ1-2, with D uncertain. The CDR3 has 14 residues. Germline V gene data show CDR1 as MNHEY and CDR2 as SVGAGI. The V end was cut by 0 bases, the J end by 4 bases, with 9 bases between. CDR3 in DNA: TGTGCCAGCAGTTACTCGGCAGATACCTATGGCTACACCTTC. The encoded protein is CASSYSADTYGYTF.

This clone was observed a handful of times. The genes are TRBV6-5 and TRBJ1-2; a weak D match, TRBD1 (6 bases). The CDR3 has 15 amino acids. Trimming shortened V by 2 bases and J by 5 bases, and 15 bases separated the two germline ends. Germline V gene lookup returns CDR1 MNHEY and CDR2 SVGAGI. The CDR3 sequence: CASSYSGTQGYGYTF. CDR3 in DNA: TGTGCCAGCAGTTACAGTGGGACACAGGGATATGGCTACACCTTC.

In this sample, this clone turned up a few times. This chain uses TRBV9 with TRBJ1-3; D may be TRBD1 (6 bases). This CDR3 is built from 14 residues. Germline lookup yields CDR1 SGDLS and CDR2 YYNGEE. The V and J ends lost 0 bases and 7 bases respectively, with 11 bases between them. The CDR3 loop reads CASSVATGRNTIYF. The CDR3, as DNA: TGTGCCAGCAGCGTAGCTACAGGGCGGAACACCATATATTTT.

In this sample, this clone turned up a few times. V gene TRBV4-3 combines with J gene TRBJ2-3; TRBD1 is a possible D gene (7 bases). Between the trimmed V and J ends, which lost 0 bases and 3 bases, there was a span of 13 bases. The CDR3 loop spans 16 amino acids. Germline V CDR1 and CDR2: LGHNA, YSLEER. The CDR3 DNA follows: TGCGCCAGCAGCCAAGATCTCGCAGGGGGGACAGATACGCAGTATTTT. It translates to CASSQDLAGGTDTQYF.

This clone has more than one count but fewer than ten. V gene TRBV2 combines with J gene TRBJ2-7; tentatively, D is TRBD2 (6 bases). There are 15 residues in the CDR3. V was cut by 4 bases and J by 1 base, with 14 bases left in between. Germline V gives CDR1 SNHLY, CDR2 FYNNEI. The CDR3: CASSGGPGGSYEQYF. DNA for the CDR3: TGTGCCAGCAGTGGCGGCCCCGGGGGTTCCTACGAGCAGTACTTC.

J is TRBJ2-7 and V is TRBV29-1; 11 nucleotides match TRBD1. V lost 1 base and J lost 0; bases outside the gene matches: 2. This CDR3 region has 15 residues. Germline values: CDR1 SQVTM, CDR2 ANQGSEA. The chain's CDR3 is CSVEGDRGISYEQYF. The CDR3 nucleotides are TGCAGCGTTGAAGGGGACAGGGGGATCTCCTACGAGCAGTACTTC.

This rearrangement joins TRBV18 to TRBJ2-5; D call uncertain. Trimming removed 2 bases at V and 5 bases at J, with 12 bases between. Germline CDR1 reads KGHSH; CDR2 reads LQKENI. This CDR3 has 14 residues. The CDR3 DNA reads TGTGCCAGCTCACCAGAGAGGCACCGGGAGACCCAGTACTTC. Translated, it gives CASSPERHRETQYF.

This clone was counted between two and nine times. The gene calls are TRBV27 and TRBJ1-5; 9 nucleotides agree with TRBD1. The CDR3 is made up of 15 amino acids. The V and J ends lost 8 bases and 6 bases, in that order; junction bases with no gene match: 11. Germline CDR1 and CDR2: MNHEY and SMNVEV (reference sequence). CDR3 coding DNA: TGTGCCAGCCGAGCCCTCGGGACAGGGATTCAGCCCCAGCATTTT. Amino acids: CASRALGTGIQPQHF.

The CDR3 coding sequence is TGTGCCAGCAGCTTGCTACCGACAGGGACTGAAAAACTGTTTTTT. Protein product: CASSLLPTGTEKLFF. This chain links TRBV5-6 with TRBJ1-4; 7 bases map to TRBD1. The V segment lost 1 base and the J segment 7 bases; nucleotides outside the gene matches: 7. CDR3 size: 15 residues. CDR1 SGHDT and CDR2 YYEEEE come from the germline V gene.

This clone was seen more than once but under ten times. This chain connects TRBV29-1 to TRBJ2-1; perhaps TRBD2 as D (6 bases). The CDR3 runs 17 residues. Germline assignment: CDR1 SQVTM and CDR2 ANQGSEA. Trimming stripped 2 bases from V and 2 bases from J, with 19 bases between. CDR3 sequence (DNA): TGCAGCGTTGAACTCCCCTTTGGCGGGGTGACCTACAATGAGCAGTTCTTC. It yields the protein CSVELPFGGVTYNEQFF.

The rearrangement links TRBV9 to TRBJ1-2, with 7 bases that match TRBD1. CDR1 is SGDLS, CDR2 YYNGEE, per germline. With 4 bases clipped from V and 5 bases from J, the junction kept 20 bases outside the gene matches. The CDR3 has 18 amino acids. CDR3 protein: CASSPDLRDSALVYGYTF. The DNA of the CDR3 is TGTGCCAGCAGCCCGGATCTCCGGGACAGTGCTCTTGTTTATGGCTACACCTTC.

This clone was counted a few times. The chain carries TRBV20-1 and TRBJ2-7, with D maybe TRBD1 (6 bases). The CDR3 extends over 10 amino acids. V lost 3 bases and J 6 bases, leaving 6 bases between the germline ends. Germline V lookup: CDR1 DFQATT, CDR2 SNEGSKA (reference sequence). CDR3: CSASRGEQYF. The CDR3 coding sequence is TGCAGTGCTAGCAGGGGCGAGCAGTACTTC.

This clone was observed a handful of times. This chain connects TRBV28 to TRBJ2-7; D is perhaps TRBD1 (6 bases). The CDR3 contains 13 residues. Trimming pared 6 bases from V and 5 bases from J, leaving 14 bases between. Germline CDR1 and CDR2: MDHEN and SYDVKM. The CDR3 loop is CASSLGDRNEQYF. In nucleotides, the CDR3 is TGTGCCAGCAGCCTCGGCGACAGGAACGAGCAGTACTTC.